The 27 T cell receptor beta chains presented below share a single source sample, sequenced in a study of molecular identifiers for immune sequencing clone quantification. One entry per CDR3 protein results from TCRdb running MiXCR on the PCR reads. The sample carries more than 85,000 distinct CDR3 sequences, around 37% recorded once. The source material was naive CD8+ T cells from blood, with Jurkat cell RNA spiked in. The subset: FACS-sorted CD8+CD4-CCR7+CD45RA+ naive T cells. The source is a human donor in good health. Some libraries in this study had Jurkat cell RNA spiked in.

This chain joins TRBV7-8 and TRBJ2-7; TRBD2 matches 8 bases. Germline V CDR1 and CDR2: SGHVS, FQNEAQ. Losses at the gene ends were 0 bases for V and 5 bases for J; bases not matched to a gene: 6. The CDR3 loop spans 15 amino acids. The CDR3 is CASSLASGRRDEQYF. The CDR3 coding sequence is TGTGCCAGCAGCTTAGCGAGCGGGAGACGAGACGAGCAGTACTTC. Full variable domain (remainder filled in from reference TRBV7-8 and TRBJ2-7): GAGVSQSPRYKVAKRGQDVALRCDPISGHVSLFWYQQALGQGPEFLTYFQNEAQLDKSGLPSDRFFAERPEGSVSTLKIQRTQQEDSAVYLCASSLASGRRDEQYFGPGTRLTVT.

The chain carries TRBV9 and TRBJ2-3; maybe TRBD2 (5 bases). CDR1 and CDR2 (germline): SGDLS, YYNGEE. The germline V and J ends were trimmed by 3 bases and 2 bases, with 13 bases remaining between them. This CDR3 has 15 amino acids. CDR3 residues: CASSAEGIHTDTQYF. The CDR3 nucleotides read TGTGCCAGCAGCGCCGAGGGCATTCACACAGATACGCAGTATTTT.

With respect to this clonotype: This is likely a read error, given that the CDR3 carries no conserved phenylalanine or tryptophan at its end. This chain connects TRBV7-6 to TRBJ2-2; possibly TRBD2 for D (6 bases). The CDR3 spans 21 residues. Germline V gene lookup returns CDR1 SGHVS and CDR2 FNYEAQ. The V and J ends lost 1 base and 3 bases respectively, with 27 bases between them. CDR3 residues: CASSLDGSGLVSTPDTGELFS. The CDR3 DNA reads as TGTGCCAGCAGCTTAGACGGTAGCGGTTTGGTATCCACCCCGGACACCGGGGAGCTGTTTTCT.

This clonotype was seen many times. The gene calls are TRBV4-3 and TRBJ2-7, with D hard to call. This CDR3 is 13 amino acids long. V lost 1 base and J 4 bases, leaving 8 bases between the germline ends. The V gene's germline CDR1 is LGHNA and CDR2 YSLEER. The CDR3 loop is CASSQGKGYEQYF. CDR3 coding DNA: TGCGCCAGCAGCCAAGGGAAGGGATACGAGCAGTACTTC.

V and J are TRBV18 and TRBJ2-7; 10 bases map to TRBD2. The CDR3 covers 16 residues. The germline V gene encodes CDR1 KGHSH and CDR2 LQKENI. The junction had 10 bases not matched to a gene; V was cut back by 4 bases and J by 4 bases. In nucleotides, the CDR3 is TGTGCCAGCTCACGCTCTTCTCTAGCGGGAGTTTACGAGCAGTACTTC. Its translation is CASSRSSLAGVYEQYF.

The J gene is TRBJ2-7, the V gene TRBV4-1, with 10 bases identical to TRBD1. V shed 1 base and J 6 bases; nucleotides not matched to a gene: 6. CDR1 MGHRA and CDR2 YSYEKL come from the germline V gene. CDR3 length equals 15 residues. This chain's CDR3 is CASSQGQGATSEQYF. CDR3 in DNA: TGCGCCAGCAGCCAAGGACAGGGGGCCACATCCGAGCAGTACTTC.

Many counts were recorded for this clonotype. The chain joins TRBV5-6 to TRBJ2-3; possible D gene TRBD2, 6 bases. Trimming took off 3 bases at V and 6 bases at J, with 11 bases between the two ends. This CDR3 is built from 13 residues. Germline V gene lookup returns CDR1 SGHDT and CDR2 YYEEEE. For the CDR3, the DNA is TGTGCCAGCAGCTCTACTAGCTTTGATACGCAGTATTTT. Protein sequence: CASSSTSFDTQYF. The variable domain in full, with the rest retrieved from reference TRBV5-6 and TRBJ2-3, is DAGVTQSPTHLIKTRGQQVTLRCSPKSGHDTVSWYQQALGQGPQFIFQYYEEEERQRGNFPDRFSGHQFPNYSSELNVNALLLGDSALYLCASSSTSFDTQYFGPGTRLTVL.

This chain links TRBV19 with TRBJ2-7, with TRBD1 identical over 11 bases. The CDR3 spans 14 residues. Per germline, CDR1 LNHDA and CDR2 SQIVND (reference sequence). V shed 4 bases and J 4 bases; nucleotides not matched to a gene: 3. The CDR3 spells CASSTGQGDYEQYF. The CDR3 region has the DNA TGTGCCAGTAGTACGGGACAGGGGGATTACGAGCAGTACTTC.

This chain links TRBV7-9 with TRBJ1-2; D not certain. Trimming pared 5 bases from V and 8 bases from J, leaving 15 bases between. CDR3 length: 13 amino acids. Germline V gene sequence: CDR1 SEHNR, CDR2 FQNEAQ (reference sequence). DNA for the CDR3: TGTGCCAGCAGCCCCAGTTCGCGAGGGGGCTACACCTTC. Encoded protein: CASSPSSRGGYTF.

The chain couples TRBV7-2 to TRBJ2-1; no definite D call. Per the germline V gene, CDR1 is SGHTA and CDR2 is FQGNSA. The CDR3 has 13 amino acids. V lost 9 bases and J lost 3, with 12 bases in between. CDR3 coding DNA: TGTGCCAGTCATTTGCCTCACTACAATGAGCAGTTCTTC. Translation gives CASHLPHYNEQFF.

The genes are TRBV27 and TRBJ2-1, with 8 bases aligning to TRBD2. The CDR3 length is 17 residues. CDR1 is MNHEY and CDR2 is SMNVEV in the germline V gene (reference sequence). V lost 0 bases, J lost 4 bases, and 8 bases stayed unmatched. As DNA, the CDR3 is TGTGCCAGCAGTTTATCACCCCCCGGGGGGGGTTACAATGAGCAGTTCTTC. This gives the protein CASSLSPPGGGYNEQFF.

This clonotype was detected many times. The chain couples TRBV19 to TRBJ2-2; D gene ambiguous. Between the trimmed V and J ends, which lost 6 bases and 0 bases, there was a span of 2 bases. The V gene's germline CDR1 is LNHDA and CDR2 SQIVND (reference sequence). This CDR3 contains 12 residues. This chain's CDR3 is CASSANTGELFF. DNA for the CDR3: TGTGCCAGTAGCGCGAACACCGGGGAGCTGTTTTTT.

This clonotype was counted between two and nine times. V usage is TRBV7-2 and J usage is TRBJ1-5; D uncertain. The V and J ends lost 0 bases and 8 bases respectively, with 14 bases between them. The CDR3 length is 15 residues. Per germline, CDR1 SGHTA and CDR2 FQGNSA. Here the CDR3 reads CASSLALASPEPQHF. CDR3 in DNA: TGTGCCAGCAGCTTAGCGCTGGCCTCCCCGGAGCCCCAGCATTTT. Full variable domain (outside the CDR3, taken from reference TRBV7-2 and TRBJ1-5): GAGVSQSPSNKVTEKGKDVELRCDPISGHTALYWYRQSLGQGLEFLIYFQGNSAPDKSGLPSDRFSAERTGGSVSTLTIQRTQQEDSAVYLCASSLALASPEPQHFGDGTRLSIL.

This clonotype was found a few times. V is TRBV14 and J is TRBJ2-5; D is perhaps TRBD2 (6 bases). Looked up from germline, CDR1 is SGHDN and CDR2 is FVKESK. V was cut by 2 bases and J by 1 base, with 11 bases left in between. There are 15 residues in the CDR3. CDR3 sequence (DNA): TGTGCCAGCAGCCAATGGCTCGGGAGCCAAGAGACCCAGTACTTC. Residues: CASSQWLGSQETQYF.

The DNA of the CDR3 is TGCAGCGTTGGGTACTCCTACAATGAGCAGTTCTTC. Its protein product is CSVGYSYNEQFF. The J gene is TRBJ2-1, the V gene TRBV29-1; no clear D gene. Trimming shortened V by 4 bases and J by 0 bases, and 4 bases separated the two germline ends. The CDR3 spans 12 residues. Looked up from germline, CDR1 is SQVTM and CDR2 is ANQGSEA.

J is TRBJ1-4 and V is TRBV7-2; D is unresolved. Germline values: CDR1 SGHTA, CDR2 FQGNSA. The CDR3 runs to 16 residues. The V end was cut by 5 bases, the J end by 3 bases, with 16 bases between. Here the CDR3 reads CASSLATAAANEKLFF. CDR3 DNA: TGTGCCAGCAGCCTCGCGACGGCCGCAGCTAATGAAAAACTGTTTTTT.

This clonotype has at least ten counts. This chain uses TRBV7-9 with TRBJ2-7, with D maybe TRBD2 (5 bases). The ends were cut back, 5 bases at V and 4 bases at J, with 15 bases in the middle. The germline gives CDR1 SEHNR, CDR2 FQNEAQ (reference sequence). The CDR3 is 14 amino acids. The CDR3 protein is CASSPLIGGYEQYF. The CDR3 DNA follows: TGTGCCAGCAGCCCGTTGATAGGCGGGTACGAGCAGTACTTC.

This rearrangement joins TRBV11-2 to TRBJ2-5; D possibly corresponds to TRBD2 (6 bases). Germline V lookup: CDR1 SGHAT, CDR2 FQNNGV. This CDR3 spans 14 amino acids. Trimming stripped 5 bases from V and 4 bases from J, with 14 bases between. The DNA for the CDR3 is TGTGCCAGCAGCGCGGGACGGCCCGTAGAGACCCAGTACTTC. Its translation: CASSAGRPVETQYF.

Of note for this clonotype: The junction differs from germline at one of its ends, possibly a read error. The V gene is TRBV28, the J gene TRBJ2-7; possibly TRBD2 for D (5 bases). Germline-derived CDR1 and CDR2 are MDHEN and SYDVKM. This CDR3 has 16 residues. The CDR3 bases are TGTGCCAGCAGTGTTGTACCACTCGATTACCCCTACGAGCGGAACTTC. This encodes CASSVVPLDYPYERNF.

The CDR3 protein is CASSLGGDADTQYF. CDR3 DNA sequence: TGTGCCAGCAGTCTCGGCGGAGACGCAGATACGCAGTATTTT. V gene TRBV6-2 or TRBV6-3 combines with J gene TRBJ2-3; D is ambiguous. Germline V CDR1 and CDR2: MNHEY, SVGEGT. CDR3 size: 14 residues. Trimming shortened V by 5 bases and J by 4 bases, and 13 bases separated the two germline ends.

The sample holds many counts of this clonotype. This chain links TRBV11-2 with TRBJ2-7, with a weak D call TRBD2 (7 bases). Per germline, CDR1 SGHAT and CDR2 FQNNGV. V was pared by 1 base and J by 2 bases, with 9 bases between. The CDR3 has 14 residues. As DNA, the CDR3 is TGTGCCAGCAGCTTAGGGCGGGGGCCCTACGAGCAGTACTTC. Translation gives CASSLGRGPYEQYF.

This clonotype was observed at least ten times. The chain is built from TRBV28 and TRBJ1-1; no definite D call. Trimming pared 2 bases from V and 5 bases from J, leaving 9 bases between. This CDR3 has 13 residues. Per germline, CDR1 MDHEN and CDR2 SYDVKM. The CDR3 nucleotides read TGTGCCAGCAGTTTAGTGGGGAGTACTGAAGCTTTCTTT. Translating it yields CASSLVGSTEAFF.

The chain joins TRBV9 to TRBJ2-2; D not resolved. Germline CDR1 reads SGDLS; CDR2 reads YYNGEE. V was cut by 0 bases and J by 0 bases, with 9 bases left in between. This CDR3 is built from 16 residues. CDR3 in amino acids: CASSVAVLPNTGELFF. CDR3 sequence (DNA): TGTGCCAGCAGCGTAGCTGTTTTGCCGAACACCGGGGAGCTGTTTTTT.

This clonotype was seen repeatedly, ten times or more. The chain is built from TRBV5-4 and TRBJ1-1, with D maybe TRBD1 (5 bases). This CDR3 region has 12 residues. Germline V gene data show CDR1 as SGHNT and CDR2 as YYREEE (reference sequence). The V gene lost 10 bases and the J gene lost 5 bases, with 15 bases spanning the gap. The CDR3 DNA sequence: TGTGCCTCCGCGAGGGGAGGAACTGAAGCTTTCTTT. This encodes CASARGGTEAFF.

The table lists this clonotype with a few counts. The chain couples TRBV24-1 to TRBJ2-6; 7 nucleotides agree with TRBD1. Trimming cost V 2 bases and J 0 bases; bases outside gene matches: 3. This CDR3 has 17 amino acids. Germline CDR1 and CDR2: KGHDR and SFDVKD. CDR3 nucleotide sequence: TGTGCCACCAGTGATTCAAACAGGGGCTCTGGGGCCAACGTCCTGACTTTC. Amino acid sequence: CATSDSNRGSGANVLTF.

This clonotype was recorded many times. The limits of the CDR3 on the DNA are not certain, so only TCRdb's listed CDR3 is given. V usage is TRBV2 and J usage is TRBJ2-7; no check of the table's D call, TRBD1, against the DNA was made. CDR1 is SNHLY and CDR2 is FYNNEI in the germline V gene. The CDR3 length equals 13 residues, ends included. The CDR3 protein is CASSTSGPGEQYF.

For this clonotype: A read error may be the cause here, since a much bigger clone is one base away. The chain has TRBV10-3 and TRBJ2-3; D may be TRBD2 (5 bases). Germline values: CDR1 ENHRY, CDR2 SYGVKD. There are 12 residues in the CDR3. This chain's CDR3 is CATLGNTDTQNF. The CDR3 DNA reads as TGTGCCACACTAGGGAACACAGATACGCAGAATTTT.